The T cell receptor (beta chain) described here comes from a study of cytomegalovirus exposure and HLA in healthy donors (dated by TCRdb to about 2017). Context from the whole study: The roughly 670 repertoires of the first cohort and the 110 or so validation repertoires were produced on the same platform, according to a later analysis. The study was designed to test whether signatures of past pathogen exposure could be identified by cataloging public T cell receptors. In addition to the first cohort of 650 to 800 subjects, a separate validation cohort of approximately 130 different subjects was used. High-throughput TCR immunosequencing, statistical association of individual TCRs with disease status, and machine learning were combined to predict cytomegalovirus infection status.

The library was made by the immunoSEQ multiplex PCR assay. Per the original workflow: A statistical classification framework was built for diagnosing cytomegalovirus status from the catalog of TCR beta chain sequences. Sourced from immuneACCESS, this table was stored by TCRdb with only in-frame sequences that have V and J called. A share of the clones is absent; for the studies checked, an unresolved V gene accounts for under half, and the remainder has no known explanation. V and J calls and clone size are given by that table; D and trimming were obtained from the DNA. The sample table records some 260,000 clones; less than 95% of these occur just once. Of the sample, around 3.1% falls within the top ten clones. The germline V gene gives CDR1 as SGDLS and CDR2 as YYNGEE. V is cut by 0 bases and J by 1 base, and the space between the germline ends is 10 bases. The CDR3, from cysteine to phenylalanine, totals 16 residues. Only the CDR3 portion is preserved as DNA: 48 bases, with reading frame beginning at the first base.

The paper's findings and limits, for the study overall: Most TCR sequences were observed very rarely across donors, whereas some public TCRs were present in many individuals. Subsequent analysis determined that TCRs grouped into clusters in the first cohort also showed a tendency toward co-occurrence across the roughly 110 validation repertoires, and approximately 94% of cluster scores exceeded 0. The validation cohort had no HLA typing available for a later analysis, so co-occurrence within that cohort was assessed over all 130 or so repertoires. The classifier was reported to diagnose cytomegalovirus status with high specificity and sensitivity in both the original cohort and the validation cohort. It was suggested by the authors that the approach could potentially be generalized to other disease states and immunological phenotypes. In vitro tests confirmed that a few of the cytomegalovirus-associated TCR beta chains recognize cytomegalovirus antigens. The study gave a list of 150 to 200 TCR beta chains associated with cytomegalovirus.

Donors formed part of the validation cohort, which comprised approximately 130 subjects and was distinct from the first cohort of 690 or so subjects. Points on this clone: Its antigen is currently not known. Base qualities are missing; no much larger clone stands one base away.

The source is a woman in her twenties or thirties in good health and CMV-seronegative. Recombination joined TRBV9 with TRBJ2-2; the D element could tentatively be TRBD1 or TRBD2, as 5 bases agree for each. What was sequenced was PBMCs. Here the CDR3 is given as CASSVGGRMNTGELFF. The nucleotide sequence is given as TGTGCCAGCAGCGTAGGGGGGAGAATGAACACCGGGGAGCTGTTTTTT.